These 17 T cell receptor beta chains were all obtained from the same sample, sequenced in a study of CD8 T cells in ankylosing spondylitis. TCRdb processed the 5' RACE reads anew with MiXCR; each CDR3 protein has one entry. This repertoire shows approximately 350,000 distinct CDR3 sequences, 20% found once; its top ten account for around 13%. Sequencing was carried out using blood, either unsorted or a sorted T cell fraction (not recorded which). These receptors all come from a male donor with ankylosing spondylitis or in good health (not recorded which).

A few counts support this clonotype. This sequence joins TRBV9 and TRBJ2-3; possible D gene TRBD1, 8 bases. This CDR3 spans 17 amino acids. From germline, CDR1 is SGDLS and CDR2 YYNGEE. Trimming left V 3 bases short and J 2 bases short, with 19 bases between. CDR3 bases: TGTGCCAGCAGCGCGGGAAGCGGGACAGGCGACACAGATACGCAGTATTTT. Protein sequence: CASSAGSGTGDTDTQYF.

This CDR3 reads CGGQLPNTEAFF. The CDR3 DNA reads TGCGGCGGACAGCTACCGAACACTGAAGCTTTCTTT. The genes are TRBV29-1 and TRBJ1-1, with D tentatively TRBD1 (6 bases). The CDR3 covers 12 residues. The germline gives CDR1 SQVTM, CDR2 ANQGSEA.

The chain recombines TRBV30 with TRBJ2-1; 11 nucleotides align to TRBD2. CDR1 and CDR2 from the germline V gene are GTSNPN and SVGIG (reference sequence). The CDR3 has 15 amino acids. Trimming at V came to 4 bases and at J to 4 bases, leaving 6 bases not matched to a gene. The chain's CDR3 is CAWNPGLAAYNEQFF. DNA of the CDR3: TGTGCCTGGAACCCGGGACTAGCGGCTTACAATGAGCAGTTCTTC.

This clonotype was seen a handful of times. V gene TRBV4-1 combines with J gene TRBJ2-7; D not certain. The ends were cut back, 3 bases at V and 1 base at J, with 16 bases in the middle. Per germline, CDR1 MGHRA and CDR2 YSYEKL. This CDR3 contains 16 residues. The CDR3 sequence is CASSHLTFDGSYEQYF. CDR3 bases: TGCGCCAGCAGCCACTTGACATTCGACGGGTCCTACGAGCAGTACTTC.

The rearrangement joins TRBV24-1 to TRBJ2-3; possible D gene TRBD1, 5 bases. Germline CDR1 is KGHDR and CDR2 is SFDVKD. V was pared by 9 bases and J by 4 bases, with 7 bases between. The CDR3 length is 11 residues. CDR3: CATSGSDTQYF. In nucleotides, the CDR3 is TGTGCCACCTCAGGGTCAGATACGCAGTATTTT.

The chain couples TRBV7-6 to TRBJ2-2; 9 nucleotides line up with TRBD1. This CDR3 spans 16 amino acids. CDR1 is SGHVS, CDR2 FNYEAQ, per germline. The J segment lost 4 bases and the V segment lost 3 bases, leaving 6 bases of the junction unmatched. The CDR3 spells CASSLVTGGSTGELFF. The DNA of the CDR3 is TGTGCCAGCAGCTTGGTGACAGGGGGGAGCACCGGGGAGCTGTTTTTT.

This clonotype was found a few times. This chain uses TRBV19 with TRBJ2-1, with TRBD1 matching over 9 bases. This CDR3 is 15 amino acids long. J gave up 2 bases and V 4 bases, and 3 bases lay outside the gene matches. Germline V gene sequence: CDR1 LNHDA, CDR2 SQIVND (reference sequence). The CDR3 region is CASSTTGGAYNEQFF. The CDR3 nucleotides read TGTGCCAGTAGTACAACAGGGGGCGCCTACAATGAGCAGTTCTTC.

This clonotype occurred a few times. V gene TRBV6-1 combines with J gene TRBJ2-3; 11 bases are shared with TRBD1. J was trimmed by 2 bases and V by 4 bases; bases with no gene match: 5. The CDR3 consists of 16 residues. The germline gives CDR1 MNHNS, CDR2 SASEGT. CDR3 nucleotide sequence: TGTGCCAGCAGTGTGGGGACAGGGGGGATCACAGATACGCAGTATTTT. The encoded protein is CASSVGTGGITDTQYF.

CDR3 sequence reads: CASKPGQVNTGELFF. CDR3 DNA: TGTGCCAGCAAGCCGGGACAGGTGAACACCGGGGAGCTGTTTTTT. The J gene is TRBJ2-2, the V gene TRBV6-1; 8 bases are shared with TRBD1. After removal of 7 bases from V and 1 base from J, the junction contained 5 bases not matched to a gene. The germline V gene has CDR1 MNHNS and CDR2 SASEGT. This CDR3 spans 15 amino acids.

V gene TRBV7-3 combines with J gene TRBJ2-1; 9 nucleotides align to TRBD2. CDR1 is SGHTA and CDR2 is FQGTGA in the germline V gene. J lost 5 bases, V lost 2 bases, and 4 bases had no gene match. This CDR3 spans 15 amino acids. The CDR3 spells CASSLFGGGDNEQFF. The CDR3 nucleotides read TGTGCCAGCAGCTTATTTGGCGGGGGGGACAATGAGCAGTTCTTC.

The gene calls are TRBV12-3 or TRBV12-4 and TRBJ2-1, with 10 bases aligning to TRBD1. This CDR3 has 16 amino acids. The V and J ends lost 2 bases and 0 bases, in that order; junction bases with no gene match: 1. The CDR3 DNA reads as TGTGCCAGCAGTTTAAGGACAGGGGGCTCCTACAATGAGCAGTTCTTC. Translating gives CASSLRTGGSYNEQFF.

This clonotype came up a few times. V and J are TRBV4-1 and TRBJ2-7, with 12 nucleotides matching TRBD2. CDR3 length equals 15 residues. Unmatched junction bases numbered 4, after V lost 3 bases and J lost 4 bases. Germline values: CDR1 MGHRA, CDR2 YSYEKL. The chain's CDR3 is CASSQLAGGPYEQYF. CDR3 DNA sequence: TGCGCCAGCAGCCAGCTAGCGGGGGGGCCGTACGAGCAGTACTTC.

V usage is TRBV5-1 and J usage is TRBJ2-6; 7 bases match TRBD1. CDR3 length equals 19 residues. Germline trimming cut 4 bases from V and 0 bases from J; bases unmatched to any gene: 13. CDR1 is SGHRS and CDR2 is YFSETQ in the germline V gene. CDR3 region: CASSRTGGLTFSGANVLTF. CDR3 bases: TGCGCCAGCAGCCGGACAGGAGGACTTACTTTCTCTGGGGCCAACGTCCTGACTTTC.

This clonotype was detected a few times. The chain uses TRBV5-1 and TRBJ2-1; TRBD2 aligns across 8 bases. The length of the CDR3 is 16 residues. Germline assignment: CDR1 SGHRS and CDR2 YFSETQ. Unmatched junction bases numbered 15, after V lost 4 bases and J lost 9 bases. In DNA, the CDR3 is TGCGCCAGCAGCCCGGGGGGGCGTAACCATCCCACTGAGCAGTTCTTC. Encoded protein: CASSPGGRNHPTEQFF.

V usage is TRBV7-9 and J usage is TRBJ2-1; TRBD2 aligns across 16 bases. The junction had 6 bases not matched to a gene; V was cut back by 4 bases and J by 6 bases. The CDR3 covers 17 residues. Germline-derived CDR1 and CDR2 are SEHNR and FQNEAQ (reference sequence). CDR3 sequence reads: CASSSGTSGGAGNEQFF. The DNA for the CDR3 is TGTGCCAGCAGCTCAGGGACTAGCGGGGGGGCCGGCAATGAGCAGTTCTTC. The full variable domain, in which reference TRBV7-9 and TRBJ2-1 provide the parts outside the CDR3, is DTGVSQNPRHKITKRGQNVTFRCDPISEHNRLYWYRQTLGQGPEFLTYFQNEAQLEKSRLLSDRFSAERPKGSFSTLEIQRTEQGDSAMYLCASSSGTSGGAGNEQFFGPGTRLTVL.

The V and J genes are TRBV12-3 or TRBV12-4 and TRBJ2-2; D gene uncertain. The CDR3 runs to 12 residues. Trimming cost V 3 bases and J 7 bases, with 6 bases left between them. The CDR3 spells CASSFIVGELFF. CDR3 bases: TGTGCCAGCAGTTTTATCGTCGGGGAGCTGTTTTTT.

This clonotype was picked up a small number of times. The chain combines TRBV7-2 with TRBJ2-1, with TRBD1 matching over 7 bases. The CDR3 has 17 residues. Germline CDR1 SGHTA, CDR2 FQGNSA. V was clipped by 2 bases and J by 5 bases; unmatched bases: 12. CDR3 in amino acids: CASSLSFGTEANNEQFF. CDR3 sequence (DNA): TGTGCCAGCAGCTTAAGCTTCGGGACAGAAGCAAACAATGAGCAGTTCTTC.